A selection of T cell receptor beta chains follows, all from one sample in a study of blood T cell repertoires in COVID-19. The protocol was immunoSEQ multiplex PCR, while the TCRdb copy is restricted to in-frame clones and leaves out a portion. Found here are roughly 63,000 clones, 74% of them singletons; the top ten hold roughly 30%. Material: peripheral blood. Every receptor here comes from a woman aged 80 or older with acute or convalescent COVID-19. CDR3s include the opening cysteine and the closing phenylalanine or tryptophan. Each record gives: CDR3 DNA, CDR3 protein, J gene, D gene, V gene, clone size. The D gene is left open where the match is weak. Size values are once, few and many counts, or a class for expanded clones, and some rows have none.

cdr3_nt: TGTGCCAGCAGCACTAGACAGGGGAGTAATTCACCCCTCCACTTT; cdr3_aa: CASSTRQGSNSPLHF; j_call: TRBJ1-6; d_call: TRBD1; v_call: TRBV7-2; clone_size: NA
cdr3_nt: TGCGCCAGCAGCCAATACGGGACTAGCGGGAGGGCCGGGTCAGATACGCAGTATTTT; cdr3_aa: CASSQYGTSGRAGSDTQYF; j_call: TRBJ2-3; d_call: TRBD2; v_call: TRBV4-3; clone_size: NA
cdr3_nt: TGCGCCAGCAGCCGGGGAGCGGGACAGGCGGAGACCCAGTACTTC; cdr3_aa: CASSRGAGQAETQYF; j_call: TRBJ2-5; d_call: NA; v_call: TRBV4-3; clone_size: once
cdr3_nt: TGTGCCAGCACCGGGGGAGCGGGAGACACCGGGGAGCTGTTTTTT; cdr3_aa: CASTGGAGDTGELFF; j_call: TRBJ2-2; d_call: TRBD2; v_call: TRBV7-8; clone_size: NA
cdr3_nt: TGTGCCCTTCGGGGGGGAACCTACGAGCAGTACTTC; cdr3_aa: CALRGGTYEQYF; j_call: TRBJ2-7; d_call: TRBD2; v_call: TRBV30; clone_size: NA
cdr3_nt: TGTGCCAGCAAGTCTTGGGGACAGGAGACCCAGTACTTC; cdr3_aa: CASKSWGQETQYF; j_call: TRBJ2-5; d_call: TRBD1; v_call: TRBV2; clone_size: NA
cdr3_nt: TGTGCCAGCAGCGGGACTAGTCTCTCCTACAATGAGCAGTTCTTC; cdr3_aa: CASSGTSLSYNEQFF; j_call: TRBJ2-1; d_call: TRBD2; v_call: TRBV6-5; clone_size: NA
cdr3_nt: TGTGCCAGTCCGGGACAGGGGTACAGTGAGCAGTTCTTC; cdr3_aa: CASPGQGYSEQFF; j_call: TRBJ2-1; d_call: TRBD1; v_call: TRBV6-5; clone_size: few
cdr3_nt: TGTGCCAGTAGCCTTACAGGGGCGGACAATCAGCCCCAGCATTTT; cdr3_aa: CASSLTGADNQPQHF; j_call: TRBJ1-5; d_call: TRBD1; v_call: TRBV19; clone_size: NA
cdr3_nt: TGTGCCAGCAGCAAAGGGACTAGCGGGAGGACAGATACGCAGTATTTT; cdr3_aa: CASSKGTSGRTDTQYF; j_call: TRBJ2-3; d_call: TRBD2; v_call: TRBV11-3; clone_size: NA
cdr3_nt: TGTGCCAGCAGCTTAGATGCGGGCACGGATACGCAGTATTTT; cdr3_aa: CASSLDAGTDTQYF; j_call: TRBJ2-3; d_call: NA; v_call: TRBV11-3; clone_size: NA
cdr3_nt: TGTGCCAGCAGTTTATTTCGGGGGTACAATGAGCAGTTCTTC; cdr3_aa: CASSLFRGYNEQFF; j_call: TRBJ2-1; d_call: NA; v_call: TRBV27; clone_size: NA
cdr3_nt: TGCGCCAGCAGCCAAGATTTGGGGGGATTCACTGAGCAGTTCTTC; cdr3_aa: CASSQDLGGFTEQFF; j_call: TRBJ2-1; d_call: NA; v_call: TRBV4-3; clone_size: few
cdr3_nt: TGTGCCAGCAGGTCCGGTGGGCGGCAGTTCTTC; cdr3_aa: CASRSGGRQFF; j_call: TRBJ2-1; d_call: NA; v_call: TRBV6-6; clone_size: few
cdr3_nt: TGTGCAAGTCGCTTTTCCCTAGCGGGGAGGGAGACCCAGTACTTC; cdr3_aa: CASRFSLAGRETQYF; j_call: TRBJ2-5; d_call: NA; v_call: TRBV12-2; clone_size: NA
cdr3_nt: TGTGCCAGTAGTATAGTGGTCCGGGGCAATCAGCCCCAGCATTTT; cdr3_aa: CASSIVVRGNQPQHF; j_call: TRBJ1-5; d_call: NA; v_call: TRBV19; clone_size: few
cdr3_nt: TGCGCCAGCAGCGCCGGGACTTCCGAAAAACTGTTTTTT; cdr3_aa: CASSAGTSEKLFF; j_call: TRBJ1-4; d_call: NA; v_call: TRBV5-1; clone_size: NA
cdr3_nt: TGTGCCAGCAGCTCGGGACTAGCGCAATACAATGAGCAGTTCTTC; cdr3_aa: CASSSGLAQYNEQFF; j_call: TRBJ2-1; d_call: TRBD2; v_call: TRBV11-3; clone_size: NA
cdr3_nt: TGTGCCAGCAGCTTAGTAAGGGGGCGTTACAATCAGCCCCAGCATTTT; cdr3_aa: CASSLVRGRYNQPQHF; j_call: TRBJ1-5; d_call: TRBD1; v_call: TRBV7-8; clone_size: once
cdr3_nt: TGTGCCTGGACCGACAGGGGCGAGCAGTACTTC; cdr3_aa: CAWTDRGEQYF; j_call: TRBJ2-7; d_call: TRBD1; v_call: TRBV30; clone_size: NA
cdr3_nt: TGCAGTGCTAGTGAAAAAGCGGGAGGGCCGGATGAGCAGTTCTTC; cdr3_aa: CSASEKAGGPDEQFF; j_call: TRBJ2-1; d_call: TRBD2; v_call: TRBV20-1; clone_size: NA
cdr3_nt: TGTGCCAGCAGCCCTGAACCCTCACGGACTAGAGGGGCCTTTGGGGGACAGCAGTTCTTC; cdr3_aa: CASSPEPSRTRGAFGGQQFF; j_call: TRBJ2-1; d_call: TRBD2; v_call: TRBV6-2/TRBV6-3; clone_size: NA
cdr3_nt: TGTGCCAGCAGCCAGAGAACCCCTGGGGCTAGCGGGAAACCCACAGATACGCAGTATTTT; cdr3_aa: CASSQRTPGASGKPTDTQYF; j_call: TRBJ2-3; d_call: TRBD2; v_call: TRBV14; clone_size: once
cdr3_nt: TGCAGCGTTGACCCGGGTGGAGACGTGACCCAGTACTTC; cdr3_aa: CSVDPGGDVTQYF; j_call: TRBJ2-5; d_call: NA; v_call: TRBV29-1; clone_size: NA
cdr3_nt: TGTGCCAGCAGACACCAGGGATTCTACAATGAGCAGTTCTTC; cdr3_aa: CASRHQGFYNEQFF; j_call: TRBJ2-1; d_call: NA; v_call: TRBV28; clone_size: NA
cdr3_nt: TGCGCCAGCACTGTCTACAATGAGCAGTTCTTC; cdr3_aa: CASTVYNEQFF; j_call: TRBJ2-1; d_call: NA; v_call: TRBV5-1; clone_size: NA
cdr3_nt: TGTGCCAGCAGTCTTAACAGGGGGACTGAAGCTTTCTTT; cdr3_aa: CASSLNRGTEAFF; j_call: TRBJ1-1; d_call: TRBD1; v_call: TRBV7-2; clone_size: NA
cdr3_nt: TGCGCCAGCAGCCAAGGTCCTAGCGGTGGAGATACGCAGTATTTT; cdr3_aa: CASSQGPSGGDTQYF; j_call: TRBJ2-3; d_call: TRBD2; v_call: TRBV4-1; clone_size: NA
cdr3_nt: TGTGCCAGCAGTGAACCGGGGGGGAACACCATATATTTT; cdr3_aa: CASSEPGGNTIYF; j_call: TRBJ1-3; d_call: NA; v_call: TRBV25-1; clone_size: once
cdr3_nt: TGTGCCAGCAGCGTGACAGGGACCACAGATACGCAGTATTTT; cdr3_aa: CASSVTGTTDTQYF; j_call: TRBJ2-3; d_call: TRBD1; v_call: TRBV9; clone_size: NA
cdr3_nt: TGTGCCAGCAGCCTCGGACAGGAAGCCTATGGCTACACCTTC; cdr3_aa: CASSLGQEAYGYTF; j_call: TRBJ1-2; d_call: TRBD1; v_call: TRBV11-1; clone_size: few
cdr3_nt: TGTGCCAGCAGCATAGGGACTGCCTACAATGAGCAGTTCTTC; cdr3_aa: CASSIGTAYNEQFF; j_call: TRBJ2-1; d_call: NA; v_call: TRBV7-9; clone_size: once
cdr3_nt: TGTGCCAGCAGCGGTCAACTTGGAAGCGGGTCCTACGAGCAGTACTTC; cdr3_aa: CASSGQLGSGSYEQYF; j_call: TRBJ2-7; d_call: NA; v_call: TRBV7-9; clone_size: NA
cdr3_nt: TGTGCCAGTAGAAATGACAGGGACTCTGGGGCCAACGTCCTGACTTTC; cdr3_aa: CASRNDRDSGANVLTF; j_call: TRBJ2-6; d_call: TRBD1; v_call: TRBV19; clone_size: once
cdr3_nt: TGTGCCAGCAGTGAAGCCGGCAGGGGATATCAGCCCCAGCATTTT; cdr3_aa: CASSEAGRGYQPQHF; j_call: TRBJ1-5; d_call: NA; v_call: TRBV2; clone_size: NA
cdr3_nt: TGTGCCAGCAGCTCAACGGTCGGGGAGCTGTTTTTT; cdr3_aa: CASSSTVGELFF; j_call: TRBJ2-2; d_call: NA; v_call: TRBV7-9; clone_size: NA
cdr3_nt: TGCGCCAGCAGTGAGGGACAGGGGGGCTATGGCTACACCTTC; cdr3_aa: CASSEGQGGYGYTF; j_call: TRBJ1-2; d_call: TRBD1; v_call: TRBV10-2; clone_size: NA
cdr3_nt: TGTGCCAGCAGCTGGGGAGGGGGGAACACTGAAGCTTTCTTT; cdr3_aa: CASSWGGGNTEAFF; j_call: TRBJ1-1; d_call: NA; v_call: TRBV6-5; clone_size: medium-sized
cdr3_nt: TGTGCCAGCAGTTTATGGGCAGGGGGAAGGTACGAGCAGTACTTC; cdr3_aa: CASSLWAGGRYEQYF; j_call: TRBJ2-7; d_call: TRBD1; v_call: TRBV28; clone_size: NA
cdr3_nt: TGTGCCACCAGCAGAGATACGGTCGAGCAGTACTTC; cdr3_aa: CATSRDTVEQYF; j_call: TRBJ2-7; d_call: NA; v_call: TRBV15; clone_size: NA
cdr3_nt: TGTGCCAGCAGGGGACCCTACGAGCAGTACTTC; cdr3_aa: CASRGPYEQYF; j_call: TRBJ2-7; d_call: NA; v_call: TRBV19; clone_size: once
cdr3_nt: TGTGCCAGTAGTTCAGCCGGGACTAGCGCTTACAATGAGCAGTTCTTC; cdr3_aa: CASSSAGTSAYNEQFF; j_call: TRBJ2-1; d_call: TRBD2; v_call: TRBV19; clone_size: NA
cdr3_nt: TGTGCCAGCAGTGAGGGACAGGGTTCCTACAATGAGCAGTTCTTC; cdr3_aa: CASSEGQGSYNEQFF; j_call: TRBJ2-1; d_call: TRBD1; v_call: TRBV6-1; clone_size: NA
cdr3_nt: TGTGCCAGCACCCCCGGGACTAGCACGAATGAGCAGTTCTTC; cdr3_aa: CASTPGTSTNEQFF; j_call: TRBJ2-1; d_call: TRBD2; v_call: TRBV6-5; clone_size: NA
cdr3_nt: TGTGCCAGTAGTATTCGACTTTACCCCGGCGAGCAGTACTTC; cdr3_aa: CASSIRLYPGEQYF; j_call: TRBJ2-7; d_call: NA; v_call: TRBV19; clone_size: NA
cdr3_nt: TGTGCCAGCAGCTCATCCGGGACAGGGAATGAAAAACTGTTTTTT; cdr3_aa: CASSSSGTGNEKLFF; j_call: TRBJ1-4; d_call: TRBD1; v_call: TRBV7-2; clone_size: once
cdr3_nt: TGTGCCAGCAGCTTAGCGAACAGGAACACTGAAGCTTTCTTT; cdr3_aa: CASSLANRNTEAFF; j_call: TRBJ1-1; d_call: NA; v_call: TRBV7-2; clone_size: NA
cdr3_nt: TGTGCCATTACCGGGACTCCCTACGAGCAGTACTTC; cdr3_aa: CAITGTPYEQYF; j_call: TRBJ2-7; d_call: NA; v_call: TRBV2; clone_size: NA